The sequence of this TCR beta chain was determined in a study of blood T cell repertoires in COVID-19. Study-level information: From T cells, B-cell-depleted T cells, or PBMCs came the material, which was cDNA or gDNA.

Repertoires were generated with immunoSEQ multiplex PCR, while TCRdb's copy carries only in-frame clones and drops some. The profile shows 30,000 or so clones, 83% of them singletons. What was sequenced was peripheral blood. This receptor was obtained from a middle-aged man with acute or convalescent COVID-19.

This chain's CDR3 is CASSSYSNQPQHF. DNA for the CDR3: TGTGCCAGCAGCTCTTATAGCAATCAGCCCCAGCATTTT. V and J are TRBV6-5 and TRBJ1-5, with D unresolved. In germline, CDR1 is MNHEY, CDR2 SVGAGI. V was pared by 6 bases and J by 0 bases, with 6 bases between. The CDR3 sequence is 13 residues long.